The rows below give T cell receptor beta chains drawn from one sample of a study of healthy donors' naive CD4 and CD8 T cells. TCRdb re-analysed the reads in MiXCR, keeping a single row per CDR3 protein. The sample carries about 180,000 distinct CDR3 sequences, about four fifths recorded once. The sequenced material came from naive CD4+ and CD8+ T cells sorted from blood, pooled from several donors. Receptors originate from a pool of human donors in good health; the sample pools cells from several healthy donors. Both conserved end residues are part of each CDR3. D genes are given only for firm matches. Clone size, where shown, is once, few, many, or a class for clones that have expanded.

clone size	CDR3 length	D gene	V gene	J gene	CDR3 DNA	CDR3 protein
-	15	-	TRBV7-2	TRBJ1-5	TGTGCCAGCAGCTTAATGGGCCAGGGGCCATCGCCCCAGCATTTT	CASSLMGQGPSPQHF
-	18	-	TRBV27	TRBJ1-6	TGTGCCAGCAGTTCCCTGTATACAGGGAAAGGGGTCGTCTCACCCCTCCACTTT	CASSSLYTGKGVVSPLHF
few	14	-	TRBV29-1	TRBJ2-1	TGCAGCGTTGTCCCGACAGTTACCTACAATGAGCAGTTCTTC	CSVVPTVTYNEQFF
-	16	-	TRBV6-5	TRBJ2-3	TGTGCCAGCAGGCCCGTAGGGGGGCCGGGGACAGATACGCAGTATTTT	CASRPVGGPGTDTQYF
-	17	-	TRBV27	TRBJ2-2	TGTGCCAGCAGTTCCGCCCGGGGGTTCGCGAACACCGGGGAGCTGTTTTTT	CASSSARGFANTGELFF
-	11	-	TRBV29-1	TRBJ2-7	TGCAGCGTTGAGGTTTACTACGAGCAGTACTTC	CSVEVYYEQYF
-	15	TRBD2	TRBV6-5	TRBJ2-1	TGTGCCAGCAGTTACTCATCTAGCGGGGTCAATGAGCAGTTCTTC	CASSYSSSGVNEQFF
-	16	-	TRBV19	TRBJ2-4	TGTGCCAGTGGATCATTCCCAGACAATACAAAAAACATTCAGTACTTC	CASGSFPDNTKNIQYF
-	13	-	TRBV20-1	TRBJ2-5	TGCAGTGCTAGAGAATTCGTCCCTGAGACCCAGTACTTC	CSAREFVPETQYF
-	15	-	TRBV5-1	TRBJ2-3	TGCGCCAGCAGCTCCGGCGGCCAACTCACAGATACGCAGTATTTT	CASSSGGQLTDTQYF
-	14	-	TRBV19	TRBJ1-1	TGTGCCAGTAGTCGTCCGGGAGGGCTCCCTGAAGCTTTCTTT	CASSRPGGLPEAFF
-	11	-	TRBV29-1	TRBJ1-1	TGCAGCGTTGGAGGGACAACGGAAGCTTTCTTT	CSVGGTTEAFF
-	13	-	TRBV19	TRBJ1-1	TGTGCCAGCGCCCTCACTAGACTCACTGAAGCTTTCTTT	CASALTRLTEAFF
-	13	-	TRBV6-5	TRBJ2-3	TGTGCCAGCAGTTATCGGTTGAGAGATACGCAGTATTTT	CASSYRLRDTQYF
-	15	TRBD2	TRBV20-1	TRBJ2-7	TGCAGTGCTAGTACTGGCGGGGGGCGATCCTACGAGCAGTACTTC	CSASTGGGRSYEQYF
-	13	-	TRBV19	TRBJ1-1	TGTGCCAGTAGTATGGGACGGAACACTGAAGCTTTCTTT	CASSMGRNTEAFF
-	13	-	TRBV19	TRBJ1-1	TGTGCCAGTAGTTACGTCCCGAACACTGAAGCTTTCTTT	CASSYVPNTEAFF
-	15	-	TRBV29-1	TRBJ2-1	TGCAGCGTTGAAACAGGGCGGCGCGTATACAATGAGCAGTTCTTC	CSVETGRRVYNEQFF
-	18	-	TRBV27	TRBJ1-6	TGTGCCAGCAGTTTACGGGGCCCGACCAGCTCCTATAATTCACCCCTCCACTTT	CASSLRGPTSSYNSPLHF
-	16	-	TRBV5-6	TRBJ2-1	TGTGCCAGCAGCCCGAAGACCCGGAGCTCCTACAATGAGCAGTTCTTC	CASSPKTRSSYNEQFF
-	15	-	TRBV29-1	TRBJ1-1	TGCAGCCCCACAGCAACGATATTTCGGAACACTGAAGCTTTCTTT	CSPTATIFRNTEAFF
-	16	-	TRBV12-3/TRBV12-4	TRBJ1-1	TGTGCCAGCAGTTTAGGGTCCTTACCTGTGAGGACTGAAGCTTTCTTT	CASSLGSLPVRTEAFF
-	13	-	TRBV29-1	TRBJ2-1	TGCAGCGTTGACCAGACCTCCTACAATGAGCAGTTCTTC	CSVDQTSYNEQFF
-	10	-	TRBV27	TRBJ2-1	TGTGCCAGCAGTTTTCCTGAGCAGTTCTTC	CASSFPEQFF
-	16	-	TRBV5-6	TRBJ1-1	TGTGCCAGCAGCTTCCGGTCTTGGGAAGGGAACACTGAAGCTTTCTTT	CASSFRSWEGNTEAFF
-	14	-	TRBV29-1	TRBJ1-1	TGCAGCGTTTCAGGGGATAGTAGAAACACTGAAGCTTTCTTT	CSVSGDSRNTEAFF
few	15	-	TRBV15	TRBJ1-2	TGTGCCACCAGCAGAGATTTAGGGATTAACTATGGCTACACCTTC	CATSRDLGINYGYTF
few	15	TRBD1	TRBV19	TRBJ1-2	TGTGCCAGTAGTATGGGACAGACGAGGATTTATGGCTACACCTTC	CASSMGQTRIYGYTF
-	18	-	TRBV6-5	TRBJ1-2	TGTGCCAGCGACGGGCGCGGACGGACAGCTAATTCTAACTATGGCTACACCTTC	CASDGRGRTANSNYGYTF
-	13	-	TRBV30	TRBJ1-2	TGTGCCTGGAACGTGGCAGTGGGGTATGGCTACACCTTC	CAWNVAVGYGYTF
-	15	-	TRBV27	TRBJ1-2	TGTGCCAGCAGTCCTTGGACAGCCGCTAACTATGGCTACACCTTC	CASSPWTAANYGYTF
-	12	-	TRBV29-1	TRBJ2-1	TGCAGCGTTGAAGCGGGTCTGGGTGAGCAGTTCTTC	CSVEAGLGEQFF
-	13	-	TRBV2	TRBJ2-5	TGTGCCAGCAGTGGGGACCCACAAGAGACCCAGTACTTC	CASSGDPQETQYF
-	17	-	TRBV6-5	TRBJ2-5	TGTGCCAGCAGTTACTCGACGGCCCCGGAGATTTGGGAGACCCAGTACTTC	CASSYSTAPEIWETQYF
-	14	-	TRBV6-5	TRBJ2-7	TGTGCCAGCAGTGGGCAGGGGAGTACCTACGAGCAGTACTTC	CASSGQGSTYEQYF
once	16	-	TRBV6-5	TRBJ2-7	TGTGCCAGCAGTTACTCCCACTTATCTTACTCCTACGAGCAGTACTTC	CASSYSHLSYSYEQYF
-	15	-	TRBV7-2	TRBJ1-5	TGTGCCAGCAGCTTAGTTCAGGGGAGCAATCAGCCCCAGCATTTT	CASSLVQGSNQPQHF
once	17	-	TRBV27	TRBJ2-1	TGTGCCAGCAGTTTTACCGGACCGACTAGGCCTGGGGATGAGCAGTTCTTC	CASSFTGPTRPGDEQFF
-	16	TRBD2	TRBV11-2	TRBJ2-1	TGTGCCAGCAGCGACGACTGGGCGGGAGAGTACGGTGAGCAGTTCTTC	CASSDDWAGEYGEQFF
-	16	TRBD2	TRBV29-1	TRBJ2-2	TGCAGCGTTGAAAAGGCGGGAGGACAGAACACCGGGGAGCTGTTTTTT	CSVEKAGGQNTGELFF
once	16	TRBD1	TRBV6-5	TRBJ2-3	TGTGCCAGCAGTTTCATAGGGGACAGCCGCACAGATACGCAGTATTTT	CASSFIGDSRTDTQYF
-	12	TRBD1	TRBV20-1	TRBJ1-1	TGCAGTGCTAGGGGCGAGGGGGCCGAAGCTTTCTTT	CSARGEGAEAFF
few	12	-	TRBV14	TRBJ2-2	TGTGCCAGCAGCCTCGAATCGGGGGAGCTGTTTTTT	CASSLESGELFF
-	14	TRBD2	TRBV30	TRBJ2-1	TGTGCCTGGAGTGTACTAGCGGGAGGTACTGAGCAGTTCTTC	CAWSVLAGGTEQFF
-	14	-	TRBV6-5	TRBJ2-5	TGTGCCAGCAGTCCCGGAGTCTACAAAGAGACCCAGTACTTC	CASSPGVYKETQYF
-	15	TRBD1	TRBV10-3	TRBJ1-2	TGTGCCATCAGTGAGGGGACAGGCCGGACGGGTGGCTACACCTTC	CAISEGTGRTGGYTF
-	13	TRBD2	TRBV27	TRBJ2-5	TGTGCCAGCAGGGCCTTAGGGACTAGGACCCAGTACTTC	CASRALGTRTQYF
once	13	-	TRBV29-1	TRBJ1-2	TGCAGCGTTGAACGGATAGTAGGCTATGGCTACACCTTC	CSVERIVGYGYTF
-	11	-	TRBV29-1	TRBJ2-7	TGCAGCGTTGAACACGGCTACGAGCAGTACTTC	CSVEHGYEQYF
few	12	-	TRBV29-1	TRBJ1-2	TGCAGCGTTAAAGATGGGGCAGGTGGCTACACCTTC	CSVKDGAGGYTF
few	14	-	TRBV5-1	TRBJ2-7	TGCGCCAGCAGCTTTTTCTCCTCCCAGGATACAAAGTACTTC	CASSFFSSQDTKYF
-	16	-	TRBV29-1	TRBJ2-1	TGCAGCGTTGTTACCACTTGGGACTCCCGGTACAATGAGCAGTTCTTC	CSVVTTWDSRYNEQFF
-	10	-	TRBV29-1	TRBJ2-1	TGCAGCGGTAGGGGTAGGGAGCAGTTCTTC	CSGRGREQFF
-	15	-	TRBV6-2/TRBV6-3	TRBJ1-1	TGTGCCAGCAGTTACGGGGACTCCCTGAACACTGAAGCTTTCTTT	CASSYGDSLNTEAFF
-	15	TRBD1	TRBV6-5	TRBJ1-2	TGTGCCAGCAGTGCGCTCAGGGGGTTGCTCTATGGCTACACCTTC	CASSALRGLLYGYTF
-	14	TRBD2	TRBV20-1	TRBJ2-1	TGCAGTGCCCCGACAAGCGGGAGGGCGGGTGAGCAGTTCTTC	CSAPTSGRAGEQFF
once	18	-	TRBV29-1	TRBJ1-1	TGCAGCGTTCGTGCAAAGGGGTACAGGGTGATGGGGGACACTGAAGCTTTCTTT	CSVRAKGYRVMGDTEAFF
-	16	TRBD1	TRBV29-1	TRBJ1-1	TGCAGCGCCACAAATCCGGGACAGGGTATAAACACTGAAGCTTTCTTT	CSATNPGQGINTEAFF